This is a list of T cell receptor beta chains from one sample in a study of post-analysis software for immune sequencing data. TCRdb recomputed calls from the PCR reads with MiXCR, one row per CDR3 protein. The repertoire has fewer than 850,000 distinct CDR3 sequences, less than 35% of them found once; the top ten carry approximately 0.6%. The sequencing input was blood. All receptors derive from a girl between 10 and 17 years old with multiple sclerosis. CDR3s leave out the opening cysteine and the closing phenylalanine or tryptophan. Fields, in order: V gene, CDR3 protein.

TRBV29-1 SAEQGGYGYT
TRBV12-3/TRBV12-4 ASSLANRYEQY
TRBV5-1 ASSSRLETGELF
TRBV7-2 ASSLAAGTYNEQF
TRBV4-3 ASSQVARGSYEQY
TRBV7-2 ASSLVQRETQY
TRBV10-3 AISKQGVNTEAF
TRBV5-1 ASSLAGGGAGLEQF
TRBV20-1 SATPSGRPNEQY
TRBV4-3 ASSQTQGSSYGYT
TRBV12-3/TRBV12-4 AGPGPSGGSGERF
TRBV27 ASSLSTVWASSGGQY
TRBV7-9 ASSSPRQVLLADTQY
TRBV6-5 ASSYSRVGYGYT
TRBV28 ASSSWGNQETQY
TRBV15 ATSRGDGGDDSPLH
TRBV7-2 AGSFSSRWDRPTEAF
TRBV6-5 ASSYQGGTQY
TRBV20-1 SASHSQGTEAF
TRBV20-1 SARDQGHMLETQY
TRBV7-2 ASRPRWGNSNEQF
TRBV7-2 ASSLAGRAANEQF
TRBV20-1 SAPQTTTGTDTQY
TRBV5-1 ASRTRGESYNEQF
TRBV10-3 AISENGEKRF
TRBV9 ASSGFTASTYEQY
TRBV27 ASTPWGRANTEAF
TRBV20-1 SAQDSRSYNSPLH
TRBV20-1 SALNTVTYEQY
TRBV20-1 SARGIGGRNEQY
TRBV6-5 ASSYSAETLTQY
TRBV5-1 ASSFRDRAYNEQF
TRBV15 ATSRGSPGETQY
TRBV6-2/TRBV6-3 ASCVKEVGEQY
TRBV20-1 SARDPGGTSVIQY
TRBV10-3 AISELGNNEQF
TRBV6-1 ASSEARGANYGYT
TRBV12-3/TRBV12-4 ASSARGRDTGELF
TRBV11-1 ASSLRAGAQQETQY
TRBV6-1 ASTPNYRTGGYEQY
TRBV20-1 SARDPAGGWVETQY
TRBV10-2 ASRTPRTGAETQY
TRBV5-1 ASSWGIQETQY
TRBV7-9 ASSTRGRPNT
TRBV27 ASSLPRRTYNEQF
TRBV7-9 ASSSGTYEETQY
TRBV5-1 ASSLGDGFGGSYNEQF
TRBV27 ASSLSGTGLYNEQF
TRBV5-6 ASSLYASGGTSTDTQY
TRBV20-1 SARDGSAPNNEQF
TRBV7-2 ASSVDGRARETQY
TRBV20-1 SAQLAGQETQY